The 9 T cell receptor beta chains in this list originate from one sample, sequenced in a study of T cells in Graves' hyperthyroidism and ophthalmopathy. Amplification of TCR beta CDR3 regions was performed using RNA transcripts as template. RT-PCR in the first round (using the HTBI primer set) targeted the TCR CDR3. Each CDR3 protein is one row after TCRdb ran MiXCR on the multiplex PCR reads. The sample includes around 280,000 distinct CDR3 sequences, roughly 15% of them seen just once. Material for sequencing was blood. These receptor sequences come from a woman in her forties with Graves' hyperthyroidism.

This clonotype was seen at least ten times. This chain joins TRBV29-1 and TRBJ1-1, with a possible D match to TRBD1 (6 bases). This CDR3 spans 13 amino acids. V was cut by 6 bases and J by 1 base, with 12 bases left in between. Germline CDR1 and CDR2: SQVTM and ANQGSEA. CDR3 in amino acids: CSVRGDWNTEAFF. The CDR3 region has the DNA TGCAGCGTGAGGGGGGATTGGAACACTGAAGCTTTCTTT.

This clonotype was seen only a few times. The chain employs TRBV25-1 and TRBJ1-5; a possible D gene is TRBD1 (6 bases). This CDR3 has 11 amino acids. Germline V gene sequence: CDR1 MGHDK, CDR2 SYGVNS. V was clipped by 5 bases and J by 11 bases, with 10 bases between them. DNA for the CDR3: TGTGCCAGCAGTAAAGGGGGAACCCAGCATTTT. Protein sequence: CASSKGGTQHF.

In this sample, this clonotype turned up many times. V usage is TRBV27 and J usage is TRBJ2-5; no definite D call. Germline-derived CDR1 and CDR2 are MNHEY and SMNVEV (reference sequence). This CDR3 is 12 amino acids long. Between the trimmed V and J ends, which lost 8 bases and 2 bases, there was a span of 9 bases. In DNA form, the CDR3 reads TGTGCCAGCCCCCGTGAACAAGAGACCCAGTACTTC. Protein: CASPREQETQYF.

Many counts were recorded for this clonotype. The rearrangement links TRBV2 to TRBJ1-2, with 7 bases lining up with TRBD1. V dropped 4 bases and J dropped 4; count of bases not matched to a gene: 3. Per the germline V gene, CDR1 is SNHLY and CDR2 is FYNNEI. The CDR3 length is 13 residues. This chain's CDR3 is CASSAGTVYGYTF. CDR3 nucleotide sequence: TGTGCCAGCAGTGCGGGGACAGTCTATGGCTACACCTTC.

There are many counts of this clonotype. The chain uses TRBV12-3 or TRBV12-4 and TRBJ2-3; D ambiguous. V lost 2 bases and J 4 bases, leaving 16 bases between the germline ends. The CDR3 is 16 amino acids. The CDR3 nucleotides read TGTGCCAGCAGTTTATTGCTGACCCCAGCCCCAGATACGCAGTATTTT. This codes for CASSLLLTPAPDTQYF.

This clonotype occurred many times. The V and J genes are TRBV29-1 and TRBJ1-2, with D maybe TRBD1 (6 bases). The CDR3 extends over 13 amino acids. V gave up 4 bases and J gave up 6 bases, with 15 bases separating them. The V gene's germline CDR1 is SQVTM and CDR2 ANQGSEA. CDR3 sequence: CSVVAAGEHGYTF. The CDR3 DNA follows: TGCAGCGTTGTAGCGGCAGGGGAGCATGGCTACACCTTC.

This clonotype was picked up many times. The chain joins TRBV20-1 to TRBJ2-7, with D maybe TRBD2 (5 bases). The CDR3 is made up of 11 amino acids. The germline CDR1 and CDR2 sequences are DFQATT and SNEGSKA (reference sequence). V was cut by 5 bases and J by 6 bases, with 11 bases left in between. In DNA, the CDR3 is TGCAGTGCTCCACGAACTAGCGAGCAGTACTTC. It codes for CSAPRTSEQYF.

This clonotype was counted at least ten times. J is TRBJ1-2 and V is TRBV29-1, with 8 bases lining up with TRBD1. The germline V gene encodes CDR1 SQVTM and CDR2 ANQGSEA. The junction had 4 bases not matched to a gene; V was cut back by 7 bases and J by 3 bases. This CDR3 is built from 12 residues. CDR3 nucleotide sequence: TGCAGCGCCCTGACAGGGGACTATGGCTACACCTTC. As protein: CSALTGDYGYTF.

This clonotype turned up a few times. V usage is TRBV7-9 and J usage is TRBJ2-7; D unclear. V was trimmed by 4 bases and J by 3 bases, leaving 10 bases between them. CDR3 length: 13 amino acids. Germline loops: CDR1 SEHNR, CDR2 FQNEAQ (reference sequence). The CDR3 region has the DNA TGTGCCAGCAGCTCCCCGGACGGCTACGAGCAGTACTTC. Translation: CASSSPDGYEQYF. Complete variable domain (other parts from reference TRBV7-9 and TRBJ2-7): DTGVSQNPRHKITKRGQNVTFRCDPISEHNRLYWYRQTLGQGPEFLTYFQNEAQLEKSRLLSDRFSAERPKGSFSTLEIQRTEQGDSAMYLCASSSPDGYEQYFGPGTRLTVT.